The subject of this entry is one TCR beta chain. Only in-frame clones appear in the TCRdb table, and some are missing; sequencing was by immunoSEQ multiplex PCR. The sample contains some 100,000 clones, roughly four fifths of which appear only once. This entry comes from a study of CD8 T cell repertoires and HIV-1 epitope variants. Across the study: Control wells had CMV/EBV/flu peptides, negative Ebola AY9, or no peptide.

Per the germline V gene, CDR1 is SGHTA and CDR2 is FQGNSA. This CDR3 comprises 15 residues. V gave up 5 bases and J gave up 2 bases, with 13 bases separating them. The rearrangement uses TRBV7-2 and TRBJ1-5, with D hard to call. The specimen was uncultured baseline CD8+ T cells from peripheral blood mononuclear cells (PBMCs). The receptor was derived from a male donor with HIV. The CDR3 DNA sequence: TGTGCCAGCAGCCGTAGTTCGGAGGGCAATCAGCCCCAGCATTTT. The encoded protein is CASSRSSEGNQPQHF.